What follows are 22 T cell receptor beta chains derived from one specimen sequenced in a study of blood T cells in healthy people across ages. PCR was performed a second time for roughly 7 to 11 cycles using a sample-barcoded 5' primer and a J-beta primer mix. TCRdb re-called the 5' RACE reads through MiXCR, storing one row per CDR3 protein. The table lists about 1.8 million distinct CDR3 sequences, approximately 50% of them singletons. Material for sequencing was blood. These receptors all stem from a middle-aged woman in good health.

The chain employs TRBV4-1 and TRBJ1-2, with D possibly TRBD1 on 5 matching bases. The CDR3 runs to 13 residues. Germline CDR1 reads MGHRA; CDR2 reads YSYEKL. Trimming stripped 4 bases from V and 4 bases from J, with 10 bases between. CDR3 in amino acids: CASSPQDIYGYTF. The CDR3 region has the DNA TGCGCCAGCAGCCCACAGGACATCTATGGCTACACCTTC.

This clonotype came up a few times. The chain is built from TRBV20-1 and TRBJ1-2; D may be TRBD1 (6 bases). CDR3 length equals 15 residues. Germline V gene lookup returns CDR1 DFQATT and CDR2 SNEGSKA (reference sequence). V gave up 0 bases and J gave up 1 base, with 12 bases separating them. DNA for the CDR3: TGCAGTGCTAGAGATAGGACAGCTCTTAACTATGGCTACACCTTC. It is translated as CSARDRTALNYGYTF.

On this clonotype: Being one base from a much bigger clone, this may be a read error. The chain couples TRBV10-3 to TRBJ2-5; D perhaps matches TRBD1 (6 bases). From germline, CDR1 is ENHRY and CDR2 SYGVKD. The CDR3 is made up of 14 amino acids. V lost 3 bases to trimming and J lost 4 bases, with 12 bases between them. The CDR3 protein is CAISDLGRGETQYF. In nucleotides, the CDR3 is TGTGCCATCAGTGACCTGGGCAGGGGAGAGACCCAGTACTTC.

In its sample, this clonotype was seen many times. The rearrangement uses TRBV10-3 and TRBJ2-5; the D is unclear. Germline-derived CDR1 and CDR2 are ENHRY and SYGVKD. This CDR3 comprises 11 residues. The ends were cut back, 3 bases at V and 4 bases at J, with 3 bases in the middle. CDR3 protein: CAISDLETQYF. CDR3 DNA: TGTGCCATCAGTGATCTAGAGACCCAGTACTTC.

The chain carries TRBV12-3 or TRBV12-4 and TRBJ1-2; 11 bases line up with TRBD1. The CDR3 contains 17 residues. The junction had 10 bases not matched to a gene; V was cut back by 3 bases and J by 4 bases. The CDR3, as DNA: TGTGCCAGCAGTTTGAGGACAGGGGGCTCGGATCCCTATGGCTACACCTTC. Protein product: CASSLRTGGSDPYGYTF.

The chain employs TRBV20-1 and TRBJ1-6, with D tentatively TRBD1 (5 bases). The V gene lost 5 bases and the J gene lost 4 bases, with 9 bases spanning the gap. Germline values: CDR1 DFQATT, CDR2 SNEGSKA (reference sequence). The CDR3 length is 13 residues. CDR3 sequence reads: CSAGGRYNSPLHF. CDR3 nucleotides: TGCAGTGCTGGGGGACGGTATAATTCACCCCTCCACTTT.

This clonotype was seen more than once but under ten times. The chain carries TRBV10-3 and TRBJ2-7; TRBD1 aligns across 8 bases. The CDR3 extends over 15 amino acids. The germline gives CDR1 ENHRY, CDR2 SYGVKD. Losses at the gene ends were 5 bases for V and 6 bases for J; bases not matched to a gene: 12. The CDR3 bases are TGTGCCATCAGTCCCAGACAGGGGACGGGTGGCGAGCAGTACTTC. It yields the protein CAISPRQGTGGEQYF.

This chain connects TRBV5-1 to TRBJ2-3; D is uncertain. CDR1 and CDR2 from the germline V gene are SGHRS and YFSETQ. The V gene lost 6 bases and the J gene lost 5 bases, with 13 bases spanning the gap. This CDR3 contains 13 residues. This chain's CDR3 is CASTPDPKDTQYF. CDR3 DNA sequence: TGCGCCAGCACCCCGGACCCGAAAGATACGCAGTATTTT.

This clonotype appeared a single time. The chain is built from TRBV24-1 and TRBJ2-1; D might be TRBD2 (5 bases). Per the germline V gene, CDR1 is KGHDR and CDR2 is SFDVKD. The CDR3 is 14 residues long. V was cut by 1 base and J by 7 bases, with 10 bases left in between. The DNA for the CDR3 is TGTGCCACCAGTGATTTCGGGGTGGGGAATGAGCAGTTCTTC. The encoded protein is CATSDFGVGNEQFF.

The DNA of the CDR3 is TGTGCCAGCAGTGTCCAAGGCTATGGCTACACCTTC. It codes for CASSVQGYGYTF. V gene TRBV28 combines with J gene TRBJ1-2; no reliable D call. CDR3 length: 12 amino acids. The V and J ends lost 5 bases and 4 bases respectively, with 8 bases between them. The V gene's germline CDR1 is MDHEN and CDR2 SYDVKM.

The chain links TRBV11-2 to TRBJ1-1; D not certain. This CDR3 has 13 amino acids. V dropped 1 base and J dropped 1 base, with 4 bases sitting between them. Per the germline V gene, CDR1 is SGHAT and CDR2 is FQNNGV. CDR3 amino acids: CASSLVWNTEAFF. The CDR3 DNA sequence: TGTGCCAGCAGCTTAGTATGGAACACTGAAGCTTTCTTT.

V gene TRBV12-3 or TRBV12-4 combines with J gene TRBJ2-1; possibly TRBD1 for D (6 bases). V gave up 2 bases and J gave up 10 bases, with 15 bases separating them. The CDR3 has 14 amino acids. The CDR3 loop reads CASSLLTGQGEQFF. The CDR3 DNA follows: TGTGCCAGCAGTTTATTGACAGGTCAGGGCGAGCAGTTCTTC.

The chain carries TRBV6-2 or TRBV6-3 and TRBJ2-1; TRBD2 matches 7 bases. The junction had 10 bases not matched to a gene; V was cut back by 7 bases and J by 4 bases. The CDR3 consists of 15 residues. Germline V lookup: CDR1 MNHEY, CDR2 SVGEGT. The CDR3 bases are TGTGCCAGCATCGAAGGCGGGGGACCTTACAATGAGCAGTTCTTC. It encodes CASIEGGGPYNEQFF.

In its sample, this clonotype was seen a few times. This chain joins TRBV4-3 and TRBJ2-7; D is unresolved. V was clipped by 0 bases and J by 3 bases, with 15 bases between them. The CDR3 spans 16 residues. CDR1 is LGHNA, CDR2 YSLEER, per germline. For the CDR3, the DNA is TGCGCCAGCAGCCAAGACGGTCCGGGCGAGAGCTACGAGCAGTACTTC. It yields the protein CASSQDGPGESYEQYF.

The V gene is TRBV7-2, the J gene TRBJ2-3, with 10 bases aligning to TRBD1. The germline V gene encodes CDR1 SGHTA and CDR2 FQGNSA. J was trimmed by 6 bases and V by 1 base; bases with no gene match: 10. This CDR3 spans 17 amino acids. The CDR3 sequence: CASSLVTGGSGSDTQYF. In DNA, the CDR3 is TGTGCCAGCAGCTTAGTGACAGGGGGCAGCGGCTCCGATACGCAGTATTTT.

J is TRBJ2-6 and V is TRBV15, with 8 nucleotides matching TRBD1. With 6 bases clipped from V and 2 bases from J, the junction kept 3 bases outside the gene matches. Germline CDR1 LNHNV, CDR2 YYDKDF (reference sequence). There are 15 residues in the CDR3. The CDR3 nucleotides are TGTGCCACCAGTCCACAGGGGGCTGGGGCCAACGTCCTGACTTTC. Translating it yields CATSPQGAGANVLTF.

This chain links TRBV20-1 with TRBJ2-1; D may be TRBD1 (6 bases). The CDR3 loop spans 14 amino acids. Germline CDR1 is DFQATT and CDR2 is SNEGSKA (reference sequence). The V end was cut by 0 bases, the J end by 6 bases, with 12 bases between. CDR3 region: CSAREGAGFNEQFF. The CDR3, as DNA: TGCAGTGCTAGAGAGGGGGCAGGGTTCAATGAGCAGTTCTTC.

The CDR3 protein is CASNRPGGPDGYTF. CDR3 bases: TGTGCCAGCAACCGCCCGGGGGGGCCTGATGGCTACACCTTC. The chain uses TRBV27 and TRBJ1-2; TRBD1 might be the D (6 bases). Germline loops: CDR1 MNHEY, CDR2 SMNVEV (reference sequence). This CDR3 spans 14 amino acids. V was clipped by 7 bases and J by 6 bases, with 18 bases between them.

This clonotype was counted a few times. V gene TRBV24-1 combines with J gene TRBJ2-1, with D possibly being TRBD2 (5 bases). From germline, CDR1 is KGHDR and CDR2 SFDVKD. The CDR3 totals 17 residues. Trimming shortened V by 2 bases and J by 0 bases, and 13 bases separated the two germline ends. As DNA, the CDR3 is TGTGCCACCAGTGATTCCCGGGGAGTTAGCTCCTACAATGAGCAGTTCTTC. It codes for CATSDSRGVSSYNEQFF.

V usage is TRBV14 and J usage is TRBJ2-7; D not certain. V gave up 0 bases and J gave up 0 bases, with 12 bases separating them. Germline CDR1 and CDR2: SGHDN and FVKESK. This CDR3 is built from 16 residues. The CDR3 spells CASSQDLARASYEQYF. The CDR3 DNA is TGTGCCAGCAGCCAAGATCTTGCCAGAGCCTCCTACGAGCAGTACTTC.

The table lists this clonotype with many counts. At one boundary the junction diverges from the germline segment, which might be a read error. This chain joins TRBV7-2 and TRBJ2-6, with no clear D. Per germline, CDR1 SGHTA and CDR2 FQGNSA. CDR3 size: 15 residues. DNA of the CDR3: TGCGCCAGCAGCTTGGTACCCTCTGGGGCCAACGTCCTGACTTTC. Its translation is CASSLVPSGANVLTF. Full variable domain (outside the CDR3, taken from reference TRBV7-2 and TRBJ2-6): GAGVSQSPSNKVTEKGKDVELRCDPISGHTALYWYRQSLGQGLEFLIYFQGNSAPDKSGLPSDRFSAERTGGSVSTLTIQRTQQEDSAVYLCASSLVPSGANVLTFGAGSRLTVL.

This clonotype was picked up many times. The chain joins TRBV5-1 to TRBJ2-1; D may match TRBD1 or TRBD2 (5 bases each). The CDR3 loop spans 15 amino acids. Germline loops: CDR1 SGHRS, CDR2 YFSETQ. Trimming removed 0 bases from V and 2 bases from J, with 9 bases in between. CDR3 amino acids: CASSLEVGAYNEQFF. The CDR3 bases are TGCGCCAGCAGCTTGGAGGTGGGGGCCTACAATGAGCAGTTCTTC.